This is a list of T cell receptor beta chains from one sample in a study of T cells in localized non-small cell lung cancer. The protocol was immunoSEQ multiplex PCR, while the TCRdb copy is restricted to in-frame clones and leaves out a portion. The sample has roughly 67,000 clones; roughly 86% are singletons. The starting material was peripheral blood, obtained before any cancer treatment. Receptors were obtained from an older female donor with stage I lung adenocarcinoma. Both conserved end residues are part of each CDR3. Fields, in order: V gene, J gene, clone size, D gene, CDR3 DNA, CDR3 protein. The D gene is left open where the match is weak. Expanded clones are given a class, and other clones once, few, many or no size at all.

TRBV5-1	TRBJ2-1	NA	NA	TGCGCCAGCAGCTCCGACCCATACAATGAGCAGTTCTTC	CASSSDPYNEQFF
TRBV11-3	TRBJ1-6	NA	NA	TGTGCCAGCAGCTTAGCACAGGGAAGTACGGCACCCCTCCACTTT	CASSLAQGSTAPLHF
TRBV29-1	TRBJ2-2	NA	NA	TGCAGCGTTGTGGGGACCGGGGAGCTGTTTTTT	CSVVGTGELFF
TRBV6-6	TRBJ2-7	NA	TRBD2	TGTGCCAGCAGTCAAGTGACTAGCGGGAGTTCCTACGAGCAGTACTTC	CASSQVTSGSSYEQYF
TRBV5-4	TRBJ1-4	NA	NA	TGTGCCAGCAGCCCCCAGGAGGGTACCGGTGAAAAACTGTTTTTT	CASSPQEGTGEKLFF
TRBV5-8	TRBJ2-5	NA	TRBD2	TGTGCCAGCAGGCAGGGACTAGCGGGAGGTCTCGGGGAGACCCAGTACTTC	CASRQGLAGGLGETQYF
TRBV2	TRBJ2-2	NA	NA	TGTGCCAGCACCAAAGAGCTGAACACCGGGGAGCTGTTTTTT	CASTKELNTGELFF
TRBV19	TRBJ1-2	NA	NA	TGTGCCAGTAGTGTGGGTTCGGGGATGTATGGCTACACCTTC	CASSVGSGMYGYTF
TRBV14	TRBJ1-1	NA	TRBD1	TGTGCCAGCAGCCAATTCGGACAGGGGAAAATTGAAGCTTTCTTT	CASSQFGQGKIEAFF
TRBV19	TRBJ2-5	NA	TRBD2	TGTGCCAGTAGTATGGGACTAGCGGGGGGGCAAGAGACCCAGTACTTC	CASSMGLAGGQETQYF
TRBV5-1	TRBJ2-7	NA	NA	TGCGCCAGCAGCTTAAGGCCTTACGAGCAGTACTTC	CASSLRPYEQYF
TRBV14	TRBJ2-3	NA	NA	TGTGCCAGCAGCCCAGCGGGACATATCACAGATACGCAGTATTTT	CASSPAGHITDTQYF
TRBV15	TRBJ1-5	NA	NA	TGTGCCACCAGCAGAGAATCGGGCGTTCAGCCCCAGCATTTT	CATSRESGVQPQHF
TRBV10-2	TRBJ2-7	few	TRBD2	TGCGCCAGCAGTGGGACTAGCGGGAGCCGCTCCGAGCAGTACTTC	CASSGTSGSRSEQYF
TRBV2	TRBJ1-2	once	NA	TGTGCCAGCAGCGCCGGCCTTTCCGAAGGGGCTACTAGTGGCTACACCTTC	CASSAGLSEGATSGYTF
TRBV5-1	TRBJ2-5	NA	NA	TGCGCCAGCAGCCAAAACCCCACTAGCCCGTACCAAGAGACCCAGTACTTC	CASSQNPTSPYQETQYF
TRBV2	TRBJ2-3	NA	NA	TGTGCCAGCAGTGATAACGCTAGGGACGTTCAGTATTTT	CASSDNARDVQYF
TRBV6-6	TRBJ2-2	NA	TRBD1	TGTGCCAGCATCAAGGGACAGGGGGCCGGGGAGCTGTTTTTT	CASIKGQGAGELFF
TRBV6-5	TRBJ1-1	NA	NA	TGTGCCAGCAGTTATTCACGAGGGGCCAACACTGAAGCTTTCTTT	CASSYSRGANTEAFF
TRBV7-7	TRBJ2-1	NA	TRBD1	TGTGCTAGCAGCCCGGGACAGAACAATGAGCAGTTCTTC	CASSPGQNNEQFF
TRBV7-9	TRBJ1-1	NA	TRBD1	TGTGCCAGCAGCCCACAGGGGCGTACTGAAGCTTTCTTT	CASSPQGRTEAFF
TRBV5-1	TRBJ2-7	NA	NA	TGCGCCAGCAGCGCGGGACTCAACGTAGCCTACGAGCAGTACTTC	CASSAGLNVAYEQYF
TRBV29-1	TRBJ1-2	once	NA	TGCAGCGTTGAAAGGCCCCTCTATGGCTACACCTTC	CSVERPLYGYTF
TRBV4-1	TRBJ1-2	NA	NA	TGCGCCAGCAGCCAAGCGCAGGTAGCTAACTATGGCTACACCTTC	CASSQAQVANYGYTF
TRBV19	TRBJ1-3	NA	NA	TGTGCCAGTAGTATAGATCGTGGGAATACAGGAAACACCATATATTTT	CASSIDRGNTGNTIYF
TRBV7-3	TRBJ2-1	NA	TRBD2	TGTGCCTCCGGGCGGCTAGCGGGAGTTGGTGAGCAGTTCTTC	CASGRLAGVGEQFF
TRBV6-5	TRBJ1-4	NA	TRBD1	TGTGCCAGCAGTCCTGGACAGGGCGTGGGGAAACTGTTTTTT	CASSPGQGVGKLFF
TRBV7-2	TRBJ2-2	few	NA	TGTGCCAGCAGCCAAGTGAGGGAGGACACCGGGGAGCTGTTTTTT	CASSQVREDTGELFF
TRBV5-8	TRBJ2-7	NA	NA	TGTGCCAGCAGCTCCGCCGGCTACGAGCAGTACTTC	CASSSAGYEQYF
TRBV7-9	TRBJ2-7	NA	NA	TGTGCCAGCAGCCAGACCGTTTCGTACGAGCAGTACTTC	CASSQTVSYEQYF
TRBV5-6	TRBJ1-1	once	NA	TGTGCCAGCAGCTTGGGAGGGGCCGGGAACACTGAAGCTTTCTTT	CASSLGGAGNTEAFF
TRBV15	TRBJ2-1	NA	NA	TGTGCCACCAGCAGAGATCGGGCGGACAATGAGCAGTTCTTC	CATSRDRADNEQFF
TRBV7-2	TRBJ1-1	NA	NA	TGTGCCAGCAGCTTAGTACGCGGGAAAGCTTTCTTT	CASSLVRGKAFF
TRBV11-2	TRBJ2-7	once	TRBD1	TGTGCCAGCAGCTTAAACAGGGGGTACGAGCAGTACTTC	CASSLNRGYEQYF
TRBV30	TRBJ2-7	NA	TRBD2	TGTGCCTGGAAGGGTCGGGAGGCGCTGTACGAGCAGTACTTC	CAWKGREALYEQYF
TRBV19	TRBJ1-5	NA	TRBD1	TGTGCCAGTAGTACGACGGGACAGGGTGGCAATCAGCCCCAGCATTTT	CASSTTGQGGNQPQHF
TRBV4-2	TRBJ1-1	once	TRBD1	TGTGCCAGCAGCCAAGAGATACAGGGGTTGAACACTGAAGCTTTCTTT	CASSQEIQGLNTEAFF
TRBV18	TRBJ1-3	NA	NA	TGTGCCAGCTCACCGACTGTGAGCTCTGGAAACACCATATATTTT	CASSPTVSSGNTIYF
TRBV30	TRBJ2-5	once	TRBD1	TGTGCCTGGAGTCCCGGACCCGACAGGGTCTTTACCCAGTACTTC	CAWSPGPDRVFTQYF
TRBV6-1	TRBJ1-1	NA	TRBD1	TGTGCCAGCAGTGAAGCCGGGACAGGGGGCACTGAAGCTTTCTTT	CASSEAGTGGTEAFF
TRBV29-1	TRBJ2-5	NA	NA	TGCAGCGTTGCAGATACAGGCGTATTAGGAGAGACCCAGTACTTC	CSVADTGVLGETQYF
TRBV19	TRBJ1-4	once	TRBD1	TGTGCCAGTACGACAGGGGGATTGGAACTGTTTTTT	CASTTGGLELFF
TRBV5-1	TRBJ2-2	NA	NA	TGCGCCAGCAGCTTAACGACAGAAAACACCGGGGAGCTGTTTTTT	CASSLTTENTGELFF
TRBV2	TRBJ2-3	NA	NA	TGTGCCAGCAGTGATTCCCCCTGGGCGGGGTATGACACAGATACGCAGTATTTT	CASSDSPWAGYDTDTQYF
TRBV5-1	TRBJ1-1	NA	TRBD1	TGCGCCAGCAGCCAGGGACAGCTCATGAACACTGAAGCTTTCTTT	CASSQGQLMNTEAFF
TRBV7-8	TRBJ1-3	NA	NA	TGTGCCAGCAGCTTAAGGGCTCAGGGCTTATATGGAAACACCATATATTTT	CASSLRAQGLYGNTIYF
TRBV7-9	TRBJ1-1	NA	NA	TGTGCCAGCAGACAAAAGGTGGGAGCCCAGAACACTGAAGCTTTCTTT	CASRQKVGAQNTEAFF
TRBV6-1	TRBJ1-3	once	NA	TGTGCCAGCACCCCGGGCCTGAGCTCTGGAAACACCATATATTTT	CASTPGLSSGNTIYF